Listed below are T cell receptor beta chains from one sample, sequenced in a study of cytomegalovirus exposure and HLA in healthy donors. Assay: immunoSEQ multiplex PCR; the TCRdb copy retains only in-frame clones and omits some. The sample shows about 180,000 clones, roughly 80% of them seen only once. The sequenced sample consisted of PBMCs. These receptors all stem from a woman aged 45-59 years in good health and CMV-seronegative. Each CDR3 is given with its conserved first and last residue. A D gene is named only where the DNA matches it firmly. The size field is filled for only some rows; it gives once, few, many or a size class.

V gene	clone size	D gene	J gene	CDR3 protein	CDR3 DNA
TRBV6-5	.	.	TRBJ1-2	CASTAGVYGYTF	TGTGCCAGCACCGCGGGTGTATATGGCTACACCTTC
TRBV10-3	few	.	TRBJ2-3	CAISEGASTDTQYF	TGTGCCATCAGTGAGGGGGCGAGCACAGATACGCAGTATTTT
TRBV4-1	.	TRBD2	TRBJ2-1	CASSQDWREGRAEQFF	TGCGCCAGCAGCCAAGATTGGCGGGAGGGCCGGGCTGAGCAGTTCTTC
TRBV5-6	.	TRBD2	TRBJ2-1	CASSVTTSGGTEQFF	TGTGCCAGCAGCGTTACAACTAGCGGGGGAACTGAGCAGTTCTTC
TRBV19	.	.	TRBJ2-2	CASSMGVAGELFF	TGTGCCAGTAGTATGGGCGTTGCCGGGGAGCTGTTTTTT
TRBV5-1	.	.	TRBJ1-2	CASSSGDDGYTF	TGCGCCAGCAGTAGCGGGGATGATGGCTACACCTTC
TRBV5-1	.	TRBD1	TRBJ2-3	CASSSDGTGTDTQYF	TGCGCCAGCAGCTCGGATGGGACAGGCACAGATACGCAGTATTTT
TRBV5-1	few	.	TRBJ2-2	CASSLRGGMSTGELFF	TGCGCCAGCAGCTTGAGGGGGGGGATGTCCACCGGGGAGCTGTTTTTT
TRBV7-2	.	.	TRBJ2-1	CASSQTWGGASEQFF	TGTGCCAGCAGCCAAACGTGGGGGGGGGCCTCTGAGCAGTTCTTC
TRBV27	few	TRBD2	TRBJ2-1	CASQTLAGVLFF	TGTGCCAGCCAAACCCTAGCGGGCGTCTTGTTCTTC
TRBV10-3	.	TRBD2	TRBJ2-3	CAIAGGPDTQYF	TGTGCCATAGCGGGGGGGCCAGATACGCAGTATTTT
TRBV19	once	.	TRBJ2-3	CASKAGPDTQYF	TGTGCCAGTAAGGCAGGCCCAGATACGCAGTATTTT
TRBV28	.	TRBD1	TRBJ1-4	CASSLGDRVFEKLFF	TGTGCCAGCAGTTTAGGGGACAGGGTGTTTGAAAAACTGTTTTTT
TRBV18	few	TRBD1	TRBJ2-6	CASSPTGVDDVLTF	TGTGCCAGCTCACCTACAGGGGTAGATGACGTCCTGACTTTC
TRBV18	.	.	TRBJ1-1	CASSPPGSRTEAFF	TGTGCCAGCTCACCACCGGGTAGCCGGACTGAAGCTTTCTTT
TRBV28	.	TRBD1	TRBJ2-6	CASSPGGTGANVLTF	TGTGCCAGCAGCCCAGGGGGAACCGGGGCCAACGTCCTGACTTTC
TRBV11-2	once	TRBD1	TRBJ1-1	CASSLEIRDRGPGEAFF	TGTGCCAGCAGCTTAGAAATCCGGGACAGGGGGCCCGGTGAAGCTTTCTTT
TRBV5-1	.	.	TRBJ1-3	CASSLDPGLLAGNTIYF	TGCGCCAGCAGCTTGGATCCAGGCCTGCTGGCTGGAAACACCATATATTTT
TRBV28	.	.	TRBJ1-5	CASSPFGRTSNQPQHF	TGTGCCAGCAGTCCCTTTGGCCGAACCAGCAATCAGCCCCAGCATTTT
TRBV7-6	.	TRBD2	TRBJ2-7	CASSSISLAGGPDEQYF	TGTGCCAGCAGCTCGATATCTCTAGCGGGAGGGCCCGACGAGCAGTACTTC
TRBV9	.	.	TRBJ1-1	CASSTDRSSEAFF	TGTGCCAGCAGCACAGACAGGAGCTCTGAAGCTTTCTTT
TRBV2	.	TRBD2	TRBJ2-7	CASSESGRANSEQYF	TGTGCCAGCAGTGAATCGGGGAGGGCCAACAGCGAGCAGTACTTC
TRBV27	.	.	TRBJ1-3	CASSSQGAGNTIYF	TGTGCCAGCAGTTCTCAGGGCGCTGGAAACACCATATATTTT
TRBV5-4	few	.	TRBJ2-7	CASSLVGGLDYEQYF	TGTGCCAGCAGCTTGGTCGGGGGGCTGGACTACGAGCAGTACTTC
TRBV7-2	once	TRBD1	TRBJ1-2	CASSLGSDPGQGGGYTF	TGTGCCAGCAGCTTAGGGTCCGACCCGGGACAGGGGGGTGGCTACACCTTC
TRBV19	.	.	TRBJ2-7	CASSRGNIGKNEQYF	TGTGCCAGTAGTCGGGGGAACATAGGAAAGAACGAGCAGTACTTC
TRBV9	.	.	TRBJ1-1	CASSVPKRGRRIMNTEAFF	TGTGCCAGCAGCGTCCCCAAGCGGGGACGGCGGATCATGAACACTGAAGCTTTCTTT
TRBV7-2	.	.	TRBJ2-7	CASSLQGYEQYF	TGTGCCAGCAGCTTACAGGGCTACGAGCAGTACTTC
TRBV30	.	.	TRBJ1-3	CAWSGRVSGNTIYF	TGTGCCTGGAGTGGACGGGTCTCTGGAAACACCATATATTTT
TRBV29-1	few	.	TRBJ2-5	CSAAAGEGETQYF	TGCAGCGCAGCAGCAGGCGAGGGAGAGACCCAGTACTTC
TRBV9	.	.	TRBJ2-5	CASSAGGRETQYF	TGTGCCAGCAGCGCCGGGGGGCGCGAGACCCAGTACTTC
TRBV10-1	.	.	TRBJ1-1	CASSESGRGPGTEAFF	TGCGCCAGCAGTGAGTCAGGGCGAGGGCCGGGCACTGAAGCTTTCTTT
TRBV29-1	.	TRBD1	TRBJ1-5	CSVDQGGNQPQHF	TGCAGCGTTGATCAGGGGGGAAATCAGCCCCAGCATTTT
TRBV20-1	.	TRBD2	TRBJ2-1	CASGGYNEQFF	TGCGCAAGCGGGGGATACAATGAGCAGTTCTTC
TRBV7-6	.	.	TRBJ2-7	CASSLALAGEAYEQYF	TGTGCCAGCAGCTTAGCGTTGGCAGGGGAAGCCTACGAGCAGTACTTC
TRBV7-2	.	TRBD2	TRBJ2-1	CASSSPELAGSGDEQFF	TGTGCCAGCAGTTCTCCAGAACTAGCGGGGTCAGGCGATGAGCAGTTCTTC
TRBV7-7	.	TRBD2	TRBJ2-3	CASSLTSGGAADTQYF	TGTGCTAGCAGTCTGACTAGCGGGGGGGCCGCAGATACGCAGTATTTT
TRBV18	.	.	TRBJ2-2	CASSPLQNTGELFF	TGTGCCAGCTCACCACTACAGAACACCGGGGAGCTGTTTTTT
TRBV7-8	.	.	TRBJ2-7	CASSVNYEQYF	TGTGCCAGCAGCGTTAACTACGAGCAGTACTTC
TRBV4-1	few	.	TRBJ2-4	CASSQVGGGSVLF	.
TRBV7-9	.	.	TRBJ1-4	CASSPRDEKLFF	TGTGCCAGCAGCCCCCGGGATGAAAAACTGTTTTTT
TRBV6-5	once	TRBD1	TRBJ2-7	CASSYRDRWEQYF	TGTGCCAGCAGTTACCGGGACAGGTGGGAGCAGTACTTC
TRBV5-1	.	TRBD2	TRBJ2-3	CASSLGLAGGATDTQYF	TGCGCCAGCAGCTTGGGATTAGCGGGAGGAGCCACAGATACGCAGTATTTT
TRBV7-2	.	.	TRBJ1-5	CASSSPNSNQPQHF	TGTGCCAGCAGCTCACCTAATAGCAATCAGCCCCAGCATTTT
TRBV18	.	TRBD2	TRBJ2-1	CASSPPLAGVYNEQFF	TGTGCCAGCTCACCACCATTAGCGGGAGTCTACAATGAGCAGTTCTTC
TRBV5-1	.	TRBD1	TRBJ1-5	CASSLTGAFNQPQHF	TGCGCCAGCAGCTTGACAGGGGCCTTCAATCAGCCCCAGCATTTT
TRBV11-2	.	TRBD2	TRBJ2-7	CASSLQAGGYEQYF	TGTGCCAGCAGCTTACAAGCGGGAGGGTACGAGCAGTACTTC
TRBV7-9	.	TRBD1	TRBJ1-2	CASSPRQGAGGYTF	TGTGCCAGCAGCCCCCGCCAGGGGGCGGGTGGCTACACCTTC
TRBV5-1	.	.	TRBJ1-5	CASSLGAGQPQHF	TGCGCCAGCAGCTTGGGGGCTGGTCAGCCCCAGCATTTT
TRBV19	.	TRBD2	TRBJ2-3	CASSVGRLAGVVDTQYF	TGTGCCAGTAGTGTGGGGCGACTAGCGGGAGTTGTAGATACGCAGTATTTT